Below are 24 T cell receptor beta chains sequenced from a single sample in a study of blood T cell repertoires in COVID-19. Assay used: immunoSEQ multiplex PCR; TCRdb lists only in-frame clones, some missing. The sample records 210,000 or so clones, 70% to 85% being singletons. Specimen: PBMCs or T cells enriched from blood (not recorded which). The source of these receptors is a man aged 55-75 years who had recovered from COVID-19.

A note on this clone: Distinct nucleotide sequences in the sample also encode this CDR3. The rearrangement joins TRBV2 to TRBJ1-5; 9 nucleotides line up with TRBD1. Trimming removed 6 bases from V and 4 bases from J; junction bases left unmatched: 1. CDR1 SNHLY and CDR2 FYNNEI come from the germline V gene. The CDR3 covers 13 residues. The DNA for the CDR3 is TGTGCCAGCAGCGGACAGGGGAATCAGCCCCAGCATTTT. This sequence encodes CASSGQGNQPQHF.

The chain joins TRBV7-9 to TRBJ1-1; possibly TRBD1 for D (5 bases). This CDR3 contains 16 residues. Germline assignment: CDR1 SEHNR and CDR2 FQNEAQ (reference sequence). Trimming removed 2 bases at V and 1 base at J, with 14 bases between. CDR3 region: CASSLRGGTENTEAFF. The DNA for the CDR3 is TGTGCCAGCAGCTTACGTGGGGGGACGGAGAACACTGAAGCTTTCTTT.

This clone was recorded once. V is TRBV6-5 and J is TRBJ2-7, with TRBD1 matching over 9 bases. The ends lost 5 bases at V and 1 base at J; junction bases unmatched: 6. The CDR3 extends over 15 amino acids. The germline CDR1 and CDR2 sequences are MNHEY and SVGAGI. The CDR3 DNA sequence: TGTGCCAGCAGTCCTGGGGACAGGGCTTCCTACGAGCAGTACTTC. It specifies CASSPGDRASYEQYF.

The DNA for the CDR3 is TGTGCCAGCAGTACAGGGGTCCCATTCCTTTACGAGCAGTACTTC. This sequence encodes CASSTGVPFLYEQYF. V and J are TRBV2 and TRBJ2-7; 7 bases are shared with TRBD1. This CDR3 contains 15 residues. J gave up 4 bases and V 5 bases, and 11 bases lay outside the gene matches. Germline V gives CDR1 SNHLY, CDR2 FYNNEI.

This chain joins TRBV2 and TRBJ2-2, with 10 positions matching TRBD1. With V trimmed by 3 bases and J by 1 base, 5 bases remained unmatched. This CDR3 contains 17 residues. CDR1 is SNHLY, CDR2 FYNNEI, per germline. The CDR3 coding sequence is TGTGCCAGCAGTGATGGGACAGGGGTTGGGAACACCGGGGAGCTGTTTTTT. Translating gives CASSDGTGVGNTGELFF.

V gene TRBV7-2 combines with J gene TRBJ2-1; D is perhaps TRBD1 (6 bases). The CDR3 runs to 14 residues. V lost 5 bases and J 7 bases, leaving 15 bases between the germline ends. CDR1 and CDR2 (germline): SGHTA, FQGNSA. This CDR3 is CASSPQGRGNEQFF. CDR3 DNA sequence: TGTGCCAGCAGCCCGCAGGGGAGAGGGAATGAGCAGTTCTTC.

The V call is TRBV19, the J call TRBJ2-7; 8 positions agree with TRBD1. V was clipped by 6 bases and J by 1 base; unmatched bases: 8. The CDR3 is 15 amino acids. CDR1 is LNHDA, CDR2 SQIVND, per germline (reference sequence). CDR3: CASSRQGRGSYEQYF. The CDR3 nucleotides are TGTGCCAGTAGCCGACAGGGGCGAGGATCCTACGAGCAGTACTTC.

The rearrangement uses TRBV19 and TRBJ2-7; TRBD2 matches at 8 bases. The CDR3 runs to 16 residues. Trimming took 4 bases from V and 4 from J; bases not matched to a gene: 12. Germline CDR1 LNHDA, CDR2 SQIVND (reference sequence). For the CDR3, the DNA is TGTGCCAGTAGTACGCTCGGGGGGGGGCGCTTATACGAGCAGTACTTC. It is translated as CASSTLGGGRLYEQYF.

Worth noting for this clone: One end of the junction fails to match germline, which may point to a read error. This chain uses TRBV7-7 with TRBJ2-1, with 11 nucleotides matching TRBD2. CDR1 and CDR2 from the germline V gene are SSHAT and FNYEAQ (reference sequence). The CDR3 length is 15 residues. CDR3 in amino acids: CASSPGGLADPPKFF. CDR3 DNA sequence: TGTGCTAGCAGCCCAGGGGGACTAGCGGATCCCCCTAAGTTCTTC.

The chain employs TRBV5-1 and TRBJ1-1; weak D call: TRBD1 (6 bases). The V end lost 3 bases, the J end lost 5 bases, and 14 bases lay between the germline ends. The CDR3 is made up of 14 amino acids. Germline V gives CDR1 SGHRS, CDR2 YFSETQ. DNA of the CDR3: TGCGCCAGCAGCTATGGGGGCGAAGGAACTGAAGCTTTCTTT. This codes for CASSYGGEGTEAFF.

The chain links TRBV29-1 to TRBJ2-5; tentatively, D is TRBD2 (6 bases). V shed 7 bases and J shed 0 bases, with 15 bases lying between them. The germline V gene has CDR1 SQVTM and CDR2 ANQGSEA. CDR3 length: 14 residues. CDR3 sequence: CSARGEAYQETQYF. DNA for the CDR3: TGCAGCGCCCGAGGGGAGGCGTACCAAGAGACCCAGTACTTC.

The chain carries TRBV6-2 or TRBV6-3 and TRBJ2-7; the D gene is possibly TRBD1 (6 bases). CDR1 is MNHEY, CDR2 SVGEGT, per germline. Trimming shortened V by 4 bases and J by 3 bases, and 10 bases separated the two germline ends. The CDR3 runs 13 residues. As DNA, the CDR3 is TGTGCCAGCAGTTTTAACAGGGACTACGAGCAGTACTTC. As protein: CASSFNRDYEQYF.

The DNA for the CDR3 is TGTGCCAGCTCAAGGGGGATCATTCAGTACTTC. Protein: CASSRGIIQYF. The chain joins TRBV11-3 to TRBJ2-4; TRBD1 is a possible D gene (6 bases). V was pared by 8 bases and J by 9 bases, with 11 bases between. The CDR3 has 11 residues. Germline V gene data show CDR1 as SGHNT and CDR2 as YENEEA.

V and J are TRBV19 and TRBJ1-5; D may be TRBD1 (6 bases). Per germline, CDR1 LNHDA and CDR2 SQIVND (reference sequence). CDR3 size: 17 residues. Trimming removed 4 bases at V and 2 bases at J, with 18 bases between. The CDR3 sequence is CASSTLKDSIGNQPQHF. The CDR3 DNA sequence: TGTGCCAGTAGTACCCTCAAGGACAGTATAGGCAATCAGCCCCAGCATTTT.

The chain uses TRBV19 and TRBJ1-5; a weak D match, TRBD1 (6 bases). The V gene's germline CDR1 is LNHDA and CDR2 SQIVND (reference sequence). The V end was cut by 8 bases, the J end by 2 bases, with 10 bases between. The CDR3 runs 13 residues. CDR3 loop: CASSQGRNQPQHF. CDR3 bases: TGTGCCAGTTCCCAGGGGCGCAATCAGCCCCAGCATTTT.

This chain joins TRBV6-2 or TRBV6-3 and TRBJ1-3, with a tentative D call TRBD1 (6 bases). The CDR3 sequence is 15 residues long. Germline V gene data show CDR1 as MNHEY and CDR2 as SVGEGT. Between the trimmed V and J ends, which lost 6 bases and 4 bases, there was a span of 16 bases. For the CDR3, the DNA is TGTGCCAGCAGCACCCCGCGGGGGACAGGAAACACCATATATTTT. Protein: CASSTPRGTGNTIYF.

The chain combines TRBV27 with TRBJ1-1; TRBD1 matches 10 bases. This CDR3 has 13 amino acids. CDR1 and CDR2 (germline): MNHEY, SMNVEV (reference sequence). With 5 bases clipped from V and 8 bases from J, the junction kept 5 bases outside the gene matches. The CDR3 nucleotides read TGTGCCAGCAGTCAGCAGGGACAGGGGGAAGCTTTCTTT. It is translated as CASSQQGQGEAFF.

V is TRBV9 and J is TRBJ1-3; D is perhaps TRBD1 (6 bases). Trimming cost V 2 bases and J 3 bases, with 18 bases left between them. Germline V gives CDR1 SGDLS, CDR2 YYNGEE. CDR3 size: 17 residues. The CDR3 nucleotides read TGTGCCAGCAGCGTTACCCGAACTACAGGGATTGGAAACACCATATATTTT. Its protein product is CASSVTRTTGIGNTIYF.

The chain recombines TRBV5-1 with TRBJ2-3; D is undetermined. V lost 3 bases, J lost 4 bases, and 9 bases lay in between. The CDR3 loop spans 13 amino acids. Germline CDR1 reads SGHRS; CDR2 reads YFSETQ. The CDR3 sequence: CASSSTGADTQYF. CDR3 bases: TGCGCCAGCAGCTCCACGGGTGCAGATACGCAGTATTTT.

This chain joins TRBV5-6 and TRBJ2-3; D perhaps matches TRBD2 (6 bases). Trimming took off 2 bases at V and 5 bases at J, with 15 bases between the two ends. Looked up from germline, CDR1 is SGHDT and CDR2 is YYEEEE. The CDR3 is made up of 15 amino acids. CDR3 amino acids: CASSLGGAIVDTQYF. CDR3 coding DNA: TGTGCCAGCAGCTTAGGAGGGGCGATTGTAGATACGCAGTATTTT.

V usage is TRBV5-1 and J usage is TRBJ1-2; D may be TRBD1 (6 bases). V shed 7 bases and J shed 5 bases, with 12 bases lying between them. CDR1 is SGHRS and CDR2 is YFSETQ in the germline V gene. This CDR3 has 12 amino acids. The CDR3 region has the DNA TGCGCCAGCGCCGGTCAGGGGTATGGCTACACCTTC. Translation: CASAGQGYGYTF. Full variable domain (rest looked up from reference TRBV5-1 and TRBJ1-2): KAGVTQTPRYLIKTRGQQVTLSCSPISGHRSVSWYQQTPGQGLQFLFEYFSETQRNKGNFPGRFSGRQFSNSRSEMNVSTLELGDSALYLCASAGQGYGYTFGSGTRLTVV.

The V call is TRBV18, the J call TRBJ2-2, with TRBD1 matching over 9 bases. Germline CDR1 reads KGHSH; CDR2 reads LQKENI. The CDR3 spans 15 residues. V dropped 4 bases and J dropped 4; count of bases not matched to a gene: 4. In DNA, the CDR3 is TGTGCCAGCTCACGGGGACAGGGCGGCACCGGGGAGCTGTTTTTT. The encoded protein is CASSRGQGGTGELFF. Based on the CDR3 plus reference TRBV18 and TRBJ2-2, the full variable domain is NAGVMQNPRHLVRRRGQEARLRCSPMKGHSHVYWYRQLPEEGLKFMVYLQKENIIDESGMPKERFSAEFPKEGPSILRIQQVVRGDSAAYFCASSRGQGGTGELFFGEGSRLTVL.

The chain joins TRBV12-5 to TRBJ1-5; no clear D. Germline-derived CDR1 and CDR2 are LGHNT and FRNRAP. CDR3 size: 9 residues. The CDR3 DNA reads TGTGCCTCCAATCAGCCCCAGCATTTT. Translating it yields CASNQPQHF.

This clone was counted between two and nine times. The gene calls are TRBV9 and TRBJ1-6, with a weak D call TRBD1 (5 bases). The CDR3 extends over 17 amino acids. Trimming left V 0 bases short and J 0 bases short, with 10 bases between. Germline CDR1 is SGDLS and CDR2 is YYNGEE. Written as DNA, the CDR3 is TGTGCCAGCAGCGTAGTGTGGAGGGGCTCCTATAATTCACCCCTCCACTTT. Translated, it gives CASSVVWRGSYNSPLHF. Full variable domain (missing parts from reference TRBV9 and TRBJ1-6): DSGVTQTPKHLITATGQRVTLRCSPRSGDLSVYWYQQSLDQGLQFLIQYYNGEERAKGNILERFSAQQFPDLHSELNLSSLELGDSALYFCASSVVWRGSYNSPLHFGNGTRLTVT.